Below are 2 T cell receptor beta chains sequenced from a single sample in a study of monozygotic twins with inflammatory bowel disease. TCRdb re-called the 5' RACE reads and catalogs CDR3 proteins one per entry, DNA excluded. This sample's table has a few hundred thousand distinct CDR3 sequences. Source material: blood. The origin of the receptors is a human donor with ulcerative colitis or Crohn's disease, or a healthy co-twin of an affected twin (not recorded which).

This rearrangement joins TRBV11-2 to TRBJ1-4; absent DNA, TCRdb's TRBD1 call cannot be checked. The CDR3 consists of 14 residues. Germline V gives CDR1 SGHAT, CDR2 FQNNGV. This CDR3 reads CASNIGGSNEKLFF.

This chain connects TRBV19 to TRBJ2-5; the D call from TCRdb, TRBD1, cannot be confirmed without DNA. The CDR3 runs to 14 residues. Germline V gene sequence: CDR1 LNHDA, CDR2 SQIVND (reference sequence). The CDR3 protein is CASSPTTGLGTQYF.